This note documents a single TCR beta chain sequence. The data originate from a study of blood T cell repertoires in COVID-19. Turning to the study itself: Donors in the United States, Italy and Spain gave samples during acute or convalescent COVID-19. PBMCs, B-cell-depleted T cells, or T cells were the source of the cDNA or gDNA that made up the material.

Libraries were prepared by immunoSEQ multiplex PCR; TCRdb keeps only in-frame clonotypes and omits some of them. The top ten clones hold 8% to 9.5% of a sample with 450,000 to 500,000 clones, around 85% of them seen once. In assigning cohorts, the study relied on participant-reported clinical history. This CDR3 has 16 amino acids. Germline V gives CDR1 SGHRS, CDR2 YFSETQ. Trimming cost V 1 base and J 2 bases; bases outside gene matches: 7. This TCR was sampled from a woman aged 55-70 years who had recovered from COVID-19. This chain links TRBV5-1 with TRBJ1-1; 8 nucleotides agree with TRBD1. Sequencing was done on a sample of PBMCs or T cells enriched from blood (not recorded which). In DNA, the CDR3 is TGCGCCAGCAGCTTGAATCCCGGGACAGGTAACACTGAAGCTTTCTTT. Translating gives CASSLNPGTGNTEAFF.